This passage covers 10 T cell receptor beta chains from one sample sequenced in a study of shared clonotypes between healthy human individuals. The repertoire was sequenced with immunoSEQ multiplex PCR; TCRdb's copy has only in-frame clones and lacks some. The table shows hundreds of thousands of clones, with 90% to 98% occurring only once. The sequencing input was memory CD8+ T cells sorted from blood. Subset noted: CD45RO+ cells pooled with CCR7-negative TemRA cells. These receptors all stem from a man younger than 40 in good health.

The chain recombines TRBV2 with TRBJ2-7, with a possible D match to TRBD1 (6 bases). Looked up from germline, CDR1 is SNHLY and CDR2 is FYNNEI. This CDR3 has 14 residues. Trimming cost V 4 bases and J 3 bases, with 13 bases left between them. DNA of the CDR3: TGTGCCAGCAGTGTCAAAGGACAGCTCTACGAGCAGTACTTC. Translating it yields CASSVKGQLYEQYF.

The chain has TRBV5-1 and TRBJ1-4; 7 bases are shared with TRBD1. J lost 8 bases, V lost 5 bases, and 9 bases had no gene match. CDR1 and CDR2 from the germline V gene are SGHRS and YFSETQ. The CDR3 is 14 amino acids. Written as DNA, the CDR3 is TGCGCCAGCAGTTCCGGGTCCAGGGGGGAAAAACTGTTTTTT. Protein sequence: CASSSGSRGEKLFF.

The chain links TRBV5-5 to TRBJ2-5; TRBD1 aligns across 7 bases. The germline V gene encodes CDR1 SGHKS and CDR2 YYEKEE (reference sequence). With 1 base clipped from V and 5 bases from J, the junction kept 20 bases outside the gene matches. CDR3 length equals 19 residues. The DNA for the CDR3 is TGTGCCAGCAGCTTGTTATTCTGGTCGGACAGGCCCTCTAGGGAGACCCAGTACTTC. Encoded protein: CASSLLFWSDRPSRETQYF.

On this clone itself: An end of the junction does not agree with germline; a read error may underlie this. The chain combines TRBV6-1 with TRBJ2-3; no clear D gene. This CDR3 spans 13 amino acids. Germline V gene data show CDR1 as MNHNS and CDR2 as SASEGT. For the CDR3, the DNA is TGTGCCAGCCGTGACCGTAGAGCAGATACGCAGTATTTT. This sequence encodes CASRDRRADTQYF.

This rearrangement joins TRBV6-6 to TRBJ2-1; TRBD1 matches 10 bases. Germline V gene lookup returns CDR1 MNHNY and CDR2 SVGAGI (reference sequence). Germline trimming cut 0 bases from V and 5 bases from J; bases unmatched to any gene: 4. The CDR3 consists of 16 residues. The DNA for the CDR3 is TGTGCCAGCAGTTACTCTTCCGGGACAGGGGACAATGAGCAGTTCTTC. It encodes CASSYSSGTGDNEQFF.

V usage is TRBV30 and J usage is TRBJ1-1, with unresolved D. CDR1 and CDR2 from the germline V gene are GTSNPN and SVGIG (reference sequence). V was trimmed by 1 base and J by 7 bases, leaving 7 bases between them. This CDR3 is 11 amino acids long. DNA for the CDR3: TGTGCCTGGAGTGGACCGAATGAAGCTTTCTTT. This codes for CAWSGPNEAFF.

The table lists this clone with a count of one. The V and J genes are TRBV5-1 and TRBJ2-3, with no clear D. The CDR3 contains 16 residues. Trimming shortened V by 0 bases and J by 2 bases, and 13 bases separated the two germline ends. Germline V CDR1 and CDR2: SGHRS, YFSETQ. The DNA for the CDR3 is TGCGCCAGCAGCTTGGGCAGGAGCCCCCTCACAGATACGCAGTATTTT. Its protein is CASSLGRSPLTDTQYF.

This clone was counted a single time. V is TRBV11-2 and J is TRBJ2-2; D perhaps matches TRBD1 (5 bases). This CDR3 contains 14 residues. Germline V gene sequence: CDR1 SGHAT, CDR2 FQNNGV. The V gene lost 0 bases and the J gene lost 8 bases, with 10 bases spanning the gap. CDR3 DNA sequence: TGTGCCAGCAGCTTAGATACAGGTGCGGGGGAGCTGTTTTTT. It translates to CASSLDTGAGELFF.

The chain recombines TRBV6-5 with TRBJ1-4, with D tentatively TRBD1 (5 bases). V was cut by 5 bases and J by 2 bases, with 12 bases left in between. Germline CDR1 is MNHEY and CDR2 is SVGAGI. The CDR3 length is 15 residues. CDR3 DNA: TGTGCCAGCAGTCATGTGAAGGGGACTAATGAAAAACTGTTTTTT. Its translation: CASSHVKGTNEKLFF.

The chain carries TRBV6-1 and TRBJ2-2; D remains ambiguous. This CDR3 has 15 amino acids. With 4 bases removed from V and 2 bases from J, the gap between germline ends came to 11 bases. Per germline, CDR1 MNHNS and CDR2 SASEGT. The CDR3 protein is CASSVRRQNTGELFF. CDR3 bases: TGTGCCAGCAGTGTACGGCGCCAAAACACCGGGGAGCTGTTTTTT.